This entry lists 6 T cell receptor beta chains sequenced from one sample in a study of cytomegalovirus exposure and HLA in healthy donors. Primers for the PCR totalled 60 Vbeta and 13 Jbeta. TCRdb keeps only in-frame clones here, not all; method: immunoSEQ multiplex PCR. The sample holds roughly 180,000 clones, 75% to 80% seen once. The sequencing input was PBMCs. The receptors were gathered from a man aged 50-60 years in good health and CMV-seropositive.

The chain employs TRBV6-5 and TRBJ1-3; no firm D call. CDR1 is MNHEY and CDR2 is SVGAGI in the germline V gene. The length of the CDR3 is 15 residues. Deletions cut 5 bases from V and 0 bases from J, with 11 bases between. This chain's CDR3 is CASSPGGFSGNTIYF. CDR3 DNA sequence: TGTGCCAGCAGTCCCGGAGGCTTCTCTGGAAACACCATATATTTT.

The chain carries TRBV6-1 and TRBJ1-2; 8 bases align to TRBD1. The CDR3 covers 14 residues. Germline CDR1 reads MNHNS; CDR2 reads SASEGT. Trimming took 3 bases from V and 4 from J; bases not matched to a gene: 4. The CDR3, as DNA: TGTGCCAGCAGTGAGGACAGGGCCAGCTATGGCTACACCTTC. This sequence encodes CASSEDRASYGYTF.

This clone was detected a few times. The chain links TRBV7-8 to TRBJ1-3; no firm D call. Germline V lookup: CDR1 SGHVS, CDR2 FQNEAQ. The CDR3 runs 14 residues. With 4 bases removed from V and 8 bases from J, the gap between germline ends came to 15 bases. This CDR3 reads CASSSGGGKHTIYF. CDR3 nucleotide sequence: TGTGCCAGCAGCTCCGGAGGAGGGAAACACACCATATATTTT.

This clone was counted once. The rearrangement joins TRBV19 to TRBJ1-3; D uncertain. Deletions cut 5 bases from V and 1 base from J, with 15 bases between. CDR3 length equals 16 residues. In germline, CDR1 is LNHDA, CDR2 SQIVND (reference sequence). The CDR3 DNA follows: TGTGCCAGTAGTTTGGAGATGGCGGGTTCTGGAAACACCATATATTTT. This translates into CASSLEMAGSGNTIYF. Based on the CDR3 plus reference TRBV19 and TRBJ1-3, the full variable domain is DGGITQSPKYLFRKEGQNVTLSCEQNLNHDAMYWYRQDPGQGLRLIYYSQIVNDFQKGDIAEGYSVSREKKESFPLTVTSAQKNPTAFYLCASSLEMAGSGNTIYFGEGSWLTVV.

In nucleotides, the CDR3 is TGTGCCAGCGGGCAGGGGAACACCGGGGAGCTGTTTTTT. This sequence encodes CASGQGNTGELFF. The V gene is TRBV27, the J gene TRBJ2-2; D is possibly TRBD1 (5 bases). The CDR3 runs 13 residues. CDR1 is MNHEY, CDR2 SMNVEV, per germline (reference sequence). Trimming cost V 8 bases and J 1 base, with 8 bases left between them.

The chain joins TRBV27 to TRBJ1-1; TRBD1 agrees at 7 bases. The junction had 7 bases not matched to a gene; V was cut back by 5 bases and J by 1 base. The length of the CDR3 is 15 residues. Germline-derived CDR1 and CDR2 are MNHEY and SMNVEV (reference sequence). The CDR3 DNA follows: TGTGCCAGCAGTCCCCTCACAGGGGCGAACACTGAAGCTTTCTTT. Its translation is CASSPLTGANTEAFF.